These T cell receptor beta chains were read from a single sample in a study of T cell responses to AZD1222 COVID-19 vaccine. The data were produced by immunoSEQ multiplex PCR, yet TCRdb's version contains in-frame clones alone and is incomplete. The table lists 100,000 to 150,000 clones, more than 85% of them singletons. Sequenced here: peripheral blood, sampled on day 0 of MenACWY control vaccination. These receptors were collected from an adult in good health. The CDR3 runs from the conserved cysteine through the conserved F or W. A D gene is named only where the DNA matches it firmly. Some rows have no size entry. The others give once, few or many, or a class for an expanded clone.

CASSLTGRAFF	TGTGCCAGCAGCTTAACGGGTCGGGCTTTCTTT	TRBJ1-1	TRBV5-6	-	11	-
CASSFSGARTGELFF	TGCGCCAGCAGCTTTTCGGGGGCCAGGACCGGGGAGCTGTTTTTT	TRBJ2-2	TRBV5-1	-	15	-
CASNGGGAEAFF	TGTGCCAGCAATGGGGGGGGCGCTGAAGCTTTCTTT	TRBJ1-1	TRBV12-3/TRBV12-4	-	12	-
CATGGRPDNEQFF	TGTGCCACCGGGGGGCGCCCCGACAATGAGCAGTTCTTC	TRBJ2-1	TRBV6-5	-	13	-
CASSLLANYGYTF	TGTGCCAGCAGTTTGCTGGCGAACTATGGCTACACCTTC	TRBJ1-2	TRBV12-3/TRBV12-4	-	13	-
CASSPGQTNQPQHF	TGTGCCAGCAGCCCCGGACAAACAAATCAGCCCCAGCATTTT	TRBJ1-5	TRBV9	-	14	-
CASSYVTGVGTGELFF	TGTGCCAGCAGTTACGTGACAGGGGTGGGAACCGGGGAGCTGTTTTTT	TRBJ2-2	TRBV6-5	TRBD1	16	-
CASSSRGRGTDTQYF	TGTGCCAGCAGTTCCAGGGGGCGCGGCACAGATACGCAGTATTTT	TRBJ2-3	TRBV2	TRBD1	15	-
CASSSMANGYTF	TGTGCCAGCAGTTCTATGGCCAATGGCTACACCTTC	TRBJ1-2	TRBV7-6	-	12	-
CASGNSWNTGELFF	TGTGCCAGCGGGAATAGCTGGAACACCGGGGAGCTGTTTTTT	TRBJ2-2	TRBV7-9	-	14	-
CASSRAQGTYGYTF	TGTGCCAGTAGTAGAGCTCAGGGGACCTATGGCTACACCTTC	TRBJ1-2	TRBV19	-	14	-
CASSLSTNTGELFF	TGTGCCAGCAGCTTGTCGACAAACACCGGGGAGCTGTTTTTT	TRBJ2-2	TRBV5-8	-	14	-
CASSLRVGGYGLAGSEQFF	TGCGCCAGCAGCTTGAGGGTAGGAGGATACGGACTAGCGGGATCTGAGCAGTTCTTC	TRBJ2-1	TRBV5-1	TRBD2	19	-
CASSPDRGLETQYF	TGTGCCAGCAGCCCGGACAGGGGGCTTGAGACCCAGTACTTC	TRBJ2-5	TRBV3-1/TRBV3-2	TRBD1	14	-
CASSRGAGAGGTEQYF	TGTGCCAGCAGCCGAGGTGCAGGTGCGGGAGGTACCGAGCAGTACTTC	TRBJ2-7	TRBV3-1/TRBV3-2	TRBD2	16	-
CASSPTTVNTEAFF	TGCGCCAGCAGCCCGACGACAGTGAACACTGAAGCTTTCTTT	TRBJ1-1	TRBV5-1	-	14	-
CASRTLKGADNSPLHF	TGTGCCAGCAGGACTTTGAAGGGGGCCGATAATTCACCCCTCCACTTT	TRBJ1-6	TRBV27	TRBD1	16	-
CASSLDRVYEQYF	TGTGCCAGCAGCCTGGACAGGGTCTACGAGCAGTACTTC	TRBJ2-7	TRBV5-4	TRBD1	13	-
CAISEPAPGTSFFFF	TGTGCCATCAGTGAACCAGCGCCCGGTACTTCATTTTTCTTCTTC	TRBJ2-7	TRBV10-3	-	15	-
CAISYNSENTEAFF	TGTGCCATCAGTTACAATTCGGAGAACACTGAAGCTTTCTTT	TRBJ1-1	TRBV10-3	-	14	-
CASSPPGTSGKQDTQYF	TGTGCCAGCTCACCCCCCGGGACTAGCGGGAAACAAGATACGCAGTATTTT	TRBJ2-3	TRBV18	TRBD2	17	-
CASSLGHMNTEAFF	TGTGCCAGCAGCTTAGGGCACATGAACACTGAAGCTTTCTTT	TRBJ1-1	TRBV7-8	-	14	-
CASSLASGRAYGYTF	TGTGCCAGCAGCTTGGCCTCGGGCAGGGCCTATGGCTACACCTTC	TRBJ1-2	TRBV5-4	-	15	few
CASSLSFFGGVGGNTIYF	TGTGCCAGCAGTTTATCTTTCTTTGGGGGCGTAGGTGGAAACACCATATATTTT	TRBJ1-3	TRBV28	-	18	-
CASSPRTIAPNPYNEQFF	TGTGCCAGCAGTCCACGGACTATTGCTCCTAACCCCTACAATGAGCAGTTCTTC	TRBJ2-1	TRBV6-6	-	18	-
CASFGNFGQPQHF	TGTGCCAGTTTCGGGAATTTTGGTCAGCCCCAGCATTTT	TRBJ1-5	TRBV19	-	13	-
CASSELAGGSPGAFF	TGTGCCAGCAGTGAGTTGGCAGGGGGATCGCCCGGCGCTTTCTTT	TRBJ1-1	TRBV2	TRBD1	15	-
CASSLEPNYGYTF	TGTGCCAGCAGCTTAGAACCTAACTATGGCTACACCTTC	TRBJ1-2	TRBV7-9	-	13	-
CASSITGRDYEQYF	TGTGCCAGCAGCATTACCGGACGTGACTACGAGCAGTACTTC	TRBJ2-7	TRBV7-9	-	14	-
CASSPRASGRANEQFF	TGTGCCAGCAGCCCGCGGGCTAGCGGGAGGGCCAATGAGCAGTTCTTC	TRBJ2-1	TRBV7-9	TRBD2	16	-
CSALGSYEQYF	TGCAGTGCTCTGGGGAGCTACGAGCAGTACTTC	TRBJ2-7	TRBV20-1	-	11	-
CAWSGSSYNEQFF	TGTGCCTGGAGTGGGTCTTCCTACAATGAGCAGTTCTTC	TRBJ2-1	TRBV30	-	13	-
CASSGDREAYEQYF	TGCGCCAGCAGCGGGGACAGGGAAGCCTACGAGCAGTACTTC	TRBJ2-7	TRBV5-1	TRBD1	14	-
CASSLAGYGYTF	TGTGCCAGCAGCTTGGCTGGGTATGGCTACACCTTC	TRBJ1-2	TRBV5-4	-	12	-
CASGLGEGNQPQHF	TGTGCTAGTGGTTTAGGGGAGGGCAATCAGCCCCAGCATTTT	TRBJ1-5	TRBV12-5	-	14	-
CASSLSTDTQYF	TGCGCCAGCAGCTTGAGTACAGATACGCAGTATTTT	TRBJ2-3	TRBV5-1	-	12	-
CASRTGGGEQYF	TGTGCCAGCAGGACAGGGGGCGGCGAGCAGTACTTC	TRBJ2-7	TRBV12-3/TRBV12-4	TRBD1	12	once
CASSQVPGGSQPQHF	TGTGCCAGCAGCCAAGTGCCCGGAGGTTCTCAGCCCCAGCATTTT	TRBJ1-5	TRBV3-1/TRBV3-2	-	15	few
CASSWGGRYTGELFF	TGTGCCAGCAGCTGGGGCGGGAGGTACACCGGGGAGCTGTTTTTT	TRBJ2-2	TRBV11-2	TRBD2	15	once
CASSLKREGGDEQFF	TGTGCCAGCAGCTTAAAGCGGGAGGGCGGGGATGAGCAGTTCTTC	TRBJ2-1	TRBV7-9	TRBD2	15	-
CASSLVLQGQETQYF	TGTGCCAGCAGCTTAGTCTTGCAGGGTCAAGAGACCCAGTACTTC	TRBJ2-5	TRBV7-9	-	15	-
CATSGFSRGYAEAFF	TGTGCCACCAGTGGCTTCTCCCGAGGGTATGCTGAAGCTTTCTTT	TRBJ1-1	TRBV24-1	-	15	-
CASRGDSNSPLHF	TGTGCCAGCAGGGGAGACAGCAATTCACCCCTCCACTTT	TRBJ1-6	TRBV6-4	-	13	-
CASSQVGATNEKLFF	TGTGCCAGCAGCCAAGTTGGCGCAACTAATGAAAAACTGTTTTTT	TRBJ1-4	TRBV3-1/TRBV3-2	-	15	-
CASRPSVEREFF	TGTGCCAGCAGACCCTCTGTGGAGCGGGAGTTCTTC	TRBJ2-1	TRBV12-3/TRBV12-4	-	12	-
CASSRLGVAGGPYEQYF	TGTGCCAGCAGTCGCCTTGGCGTAGCGGGAGGCCCCTACGAGCAGTACTTC	TRBJ2-7	TRBV27	TRBD2	17	-
CASSLSDMNTEAFF	TGTGCCAGCAGTTTGTCAGACATGAACACTGAAGCTTTCTTT	TRBJ1-1	TRBV27	-	14	once
CASSHSGIYNEQFF	TGTGCCAGCAGCCATAGCGGGATATACAATGAGCAGTTCTTC	TRBJ2-1	TRBV5-4	TRBD2	14	-